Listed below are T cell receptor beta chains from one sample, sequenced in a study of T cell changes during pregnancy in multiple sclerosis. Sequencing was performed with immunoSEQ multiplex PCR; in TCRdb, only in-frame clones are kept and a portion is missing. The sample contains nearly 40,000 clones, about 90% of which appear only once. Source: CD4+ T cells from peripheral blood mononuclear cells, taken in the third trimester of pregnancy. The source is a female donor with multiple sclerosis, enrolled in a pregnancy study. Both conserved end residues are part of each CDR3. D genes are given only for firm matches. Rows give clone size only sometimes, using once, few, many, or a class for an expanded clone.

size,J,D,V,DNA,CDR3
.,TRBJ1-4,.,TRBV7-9,TGTGCCAGCAGCCTAGGGGCATCGACTGAAAAACTGTTTTTT,CASSLGASTEKLFF
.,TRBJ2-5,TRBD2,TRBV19,TGTGCCAGTAGTATCACGGCGGGCGGGAGTAGAGAGACCCAGTACTTC,CASSITAGGSRETQYF
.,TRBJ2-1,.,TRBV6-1,TGTGCCAGCACCCTCTTCGGGGATAATGAGCAGTTCTTC,CASTLFGDNEQFF
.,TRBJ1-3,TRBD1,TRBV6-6,TGTGCCAGCAGTTACGGGACAGTCGTCTCTGGAAACACCATATATTTT,CASSYGTVVSGNTIYF
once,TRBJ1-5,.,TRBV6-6,TGTGCCAGCAGTTCCTTCAATCAGCCCCAGCATTTT,CASSSFNQPQHF
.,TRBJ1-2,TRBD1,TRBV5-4,TGTGCCAGCAGCTCCGCCCGGGACAGGGGATTCTATGGCTACACCTTC,CASSSARDRGFYGYTF
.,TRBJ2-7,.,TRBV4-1,TGCGCCAGCAGCCAAGGCCCGACAGGCTACGAGCAGTACTTC,CASSQGPTGYEQYF
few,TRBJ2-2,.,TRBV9,TGTGCCAGCAGCGTAGCTCTGGGCAGGGAAGGCACCGGGGAGCTGTTTTTT,CASSVALGREGTGELFF
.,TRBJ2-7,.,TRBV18,TGTGCCAGCTCACTTGCTGGGGGCATATCTTCTTTCGAGCAGTACTTC,CASSLAGGISSFEQYF
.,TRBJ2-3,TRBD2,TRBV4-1,TGCGCCAGCAGCCCTAGCGGGACCACAGATACGCAGTATTTT,CASSPSGTTDTQYF
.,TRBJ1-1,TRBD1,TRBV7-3,TGTGCCAGCAGCTTAAGGGGACAGGGGACCATGAACACTGAAGCTTTCTTT,CASSLRGQGTMNTEAFF
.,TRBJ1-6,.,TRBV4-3,TGCGCCAGCAGCCAAGATTGGCAGGGATGGGCACCCCTCCACTTT,CASSQDWQGWAPLHF
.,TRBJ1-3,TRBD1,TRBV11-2,TGTGCCAGCAGCTTAGTAGGGGGCGGCGGTGGAAACACCATATATTTT,CASSLVGGGGGNTIYF
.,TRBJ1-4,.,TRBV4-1,TGCGCCAGCAGCCAAGGAGGCGGACAGATGGGTGAAAAACTGTTTTTT,CASSQGGGQMGEKLFF
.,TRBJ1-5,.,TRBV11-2,TGTGCCAGCAGCTCTTTTCTTAGCAATCAGCCCCAGCATTTT,CASSSFLSNQPQHF
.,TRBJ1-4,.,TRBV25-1,TGTGCCAGCACTCTTCGTGAAAAACTGTTTTTT,CASTLREKLFF
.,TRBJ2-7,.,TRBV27,TGTGCCAGCAGTTTATCCTTGACAAATAACTACGAGCAGTACTTC,CASSLSLTNNYEQYF
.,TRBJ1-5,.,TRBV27,TGTGCCAGCAGTGTACAGGGTGGCAATCAGCCCCAGCATTTT,CASSVQGGNQPQHF
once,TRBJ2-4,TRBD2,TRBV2,TGTGCCTCCAGCGCACTAGCGGGAGGAGGGAACATTCAGTACTTC,CASSALAGGGNIQYF
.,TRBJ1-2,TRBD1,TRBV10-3,TGTGCCATGGGAGCGGGCGGACAGGGGTATGGCTACACCTTC,CAMGAGGQGYGYTF
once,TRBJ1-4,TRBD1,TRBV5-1,TGCGCCAGCAGCACCACAGGGGGCCGCAATGAAAAACTGTTTTTT,CASSTTGGRNEKLFF
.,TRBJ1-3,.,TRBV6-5,TGTGCCAGCAGCCTACGCTTCTCTGGAAACACCATATATTTT,CASSLRFSGNTIYF
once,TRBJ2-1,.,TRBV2,TGTGCCAGCAGTGATGAGTCTGCCTCCTACAATGAGCAGTTCTTC,CASSDESASYNEQFF
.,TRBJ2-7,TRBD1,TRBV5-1,TGCGCCAGCAGCTTGGAGGGGGCGGGTGGGGGTTACGAGCAGTACTTC,CASSLEGAGGGYEQYF
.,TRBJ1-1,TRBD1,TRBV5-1,TGCGCCAGCAGCTCGGGACAGGGCACTGAAGCTTTCTTT,CASSSGQGTEAFF
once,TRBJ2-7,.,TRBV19,TGTGCCAGTAGTCCGGACAGCGGGACTCCTCCCTACGAGCAGTACTTC,CASSPDSGTPPYEQYF
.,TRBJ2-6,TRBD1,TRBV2,TGTGCCAGCATATTCCGACAGGGATTGGGAACTGGGGCCAACGTCCTGACTTTC,CASIFRQGLGTGANVLTF
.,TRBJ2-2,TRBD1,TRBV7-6,TGTGCCAGCAGCTTAGAGGGACAGGGGGTCCTGAACACCGGGGAGCTGTTTTTT,CASSLEGQGVLNTGELFF
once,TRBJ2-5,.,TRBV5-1,TGCGCCAGCAGCTTGGCTACTAGTGGGGAGACCCAGTACTTC,CASSLATSGETQYF
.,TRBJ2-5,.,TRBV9,TGTGCCAGCAGCGTAGCTAGGGAGACCCAGTACTTC,CASSVARETQYF
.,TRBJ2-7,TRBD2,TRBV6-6,TGTGCCAGCAGTCCCCCAGGGACTAGCGGGAGGTACGAGCAGTACTTC,CASSPPGTSGRYEQYF
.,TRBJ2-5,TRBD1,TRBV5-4,TGTGCCAGCACGACAGGGCCCGACTACCAAGAGACCCAGTACTTC,CASTTGPDYQETQYF
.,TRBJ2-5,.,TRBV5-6,TGTGCCAGCAGCGTCTTAGCGGCCACAGAGACCCAGTACTTC,CASSVLAATETQYF
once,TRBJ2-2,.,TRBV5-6,TGTGCCAGCAGCTGGGGGGACTCCCTTTTCCGGTCCGGGGAGCTGTTTTTT,CASSWGDSLFRSGELFF
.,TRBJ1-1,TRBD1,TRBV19,TGTGCCAGTAGGGGACAGGAATGGACTGAAGCTTTCTTT,CASRGQEWTEAFF
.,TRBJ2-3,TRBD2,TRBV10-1,TGCGCCAGCTCCATAGCGGGAACAGATACGCAGTATTTT,CASSIAGTDTQYF
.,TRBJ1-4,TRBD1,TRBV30,TGTGCCTGGAGTCCGGGACAGGGGAATGAAAAACTGTTTTTT,CAWSPGQGNEKLFF
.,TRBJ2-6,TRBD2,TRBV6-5,TGTGCCAGCAGTTACTCGGGAGGGTCTGGGGCCAACGTCCTGACTTTC,CASSYSGGSGANVLTF
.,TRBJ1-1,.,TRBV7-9,TGTGCCAGCAGCCGCCCTTACAGGGAGGGTTTGATGAACACTGAAGCTTTCTTT,CASSRPYREGLMNTEAFF
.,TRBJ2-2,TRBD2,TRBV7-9,TGTGCCAGCAGCTTAGCTAGCGGGAGAAGGGAGCTGTTTTTT,CASSLASGRRELFF
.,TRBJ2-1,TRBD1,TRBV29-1,TGCAGCGTTGGGGAGGTGACAGGGGCTTGGATCTTC,CSVGEVTGAWIF
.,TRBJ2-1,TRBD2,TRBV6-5,TGTGCCAGCAGGGGACTAGCGGGAAGGAATGAGCAGTTCTTC,CASRGLAGRNEQFF